This T cell receptor beta chain derives from a study of identical twins. The study, taken as a whole, reports: Fewer insertions characterized abundant cord blood beta clonotypes, whereas memory repertoires showed none. Twin-shared out-of-frame alpha sequences were enriched for low generation probability.

Concerning this clonotype itself: No antigen is known for it.

TCRdb fed the 5' RACE reads into MiXCR, producing one record per CDR3 protein. The sample has 690,000 or so distinct CDR3 sequences, 8.5% to 9.5% seen once; the top ten hold around 0.98%. This sample was also put to use in a study of yellow fever vaccine responses in identical twins. That paper adds: A vaccine T cell response that seemed partly convergent and partly personalized was reported in twins.

Sequencing was performed on PBMCs. The receptor was derived from a woman aged 18-29 years in good health.

The CDR3 region is CASSYRQGITNEKLFF. The CDR3 DNA is TGTGCCAGCAGTTACCGTCAGGGGATAACTAATGAAAAACTGTTTTTT. The chain is built from TRBV6-5 and TRBJ1-4; TRBD1 might be the D (6 bases). CDR1 MNHEY and CDR2 SVGAGI come from the germline V gene. The V gene lost 2 bases and the J gene lost 1 base, with 11 bases spanning the gap. The CDR3 totals 16 residues.